A selection of T cell receptor beta chains follows, all from one sample in a study of beta chain features in type 1 diabetes. Data came from immunoSEQ multiplex PCR; TCRdb stores just in-frame clones and leaves some out. The sample includes almost 350,000 clones, less than 10% of them seen just once. Sequenced: central memory CD4+ T cells from blood. These receptor sequences come from a woman aged 18-35 years in good health. Both conserved end residues are part of each CDR3. D genes are given only for firm matches. Not every row has a clone size; where given, it reads once, few, many or a size class.

V: TRBV27; size: .; D: TRBD2; J: TRBJ2-5; length: 17; CDR3: CASRAVGTSGGQETQYF; DNA: TGTGCCAGCAGAGCAGTTGGGACTAGCGGGGGACAAGAGACCCAGTACTTC
V: TRBV5-6; size: .; D: .; J: TRBJ1-4; length: 15; CDR3: CASSTVRGLGEKLFF; DNA: TGTGCCAGCAGCACGGTTCGGGGTTTGGGTGAAAAACTGTTTTTT
V: TRBV9; size: few; D: .; J: TRBJ2-7; length: 15; CDR3: CASSVEGRHDYEQYF; DNA: TGTGCCAGCAGCGTAGAGGGTAGGCACGATTACGAGCAGTACTTC
V: TRBV2; size: few; D: .; J: TRBJ2-5; length: 12; CDR3: CASKANLGTQYF; DNA: TGTGCCAGCAAGGCAAACTTGGGGACCCAGTACTTC
V: TRBV7-3; size: .; D: .; J: TRBJ2-1; length: 13; CDR3: CASSAYLDDEQFF; DNA: TGTGCCAGCAGCGCGTACCTTGATGATGAGCAGTTCTTC
V: TRBV6-4; size: few; D: .; J: TRBJ2-7; length: 13; CDR3: CASSDIFGAEQYF; DNA: TGTGCCAGCAGTGACATTTTCGGGGCGGAGCAGTACTTC
V: TRBV6-5; size: .; D: TRBD2; J: TRBJ2-1; length: 15; CDR3: CASSQGLADVDEQFF; DNA: TGTGCCAGCAGTCAAGGACTAGCGGATGTCGATGAGCAGTTCTTC
V: TRBV9; size: .; D: TRBD2; J: TRBJ2-1; length: 19; CDR3: CASSDPFGLAGGSYNEQFF; DNA: TGTGCCAGCAGCGACCCATTCGGACTAGCGGGAGGCTCCTACAATGAGCAGTTCTTC
V: TRBV2; size: few; D: .; J: TRBJ1-5; length: 16; CDR3: CASIGERTAGNQPQHF; DNA: TGTGCCAGCATAGGAGAGAGAACAGCCGGCAATCAGCCCCAGCATTTT
V: TRBV2; size: .; D: .; J: TRBJ2-5; length: 14; CDR3: CASTLGRTQETQYF; DNA: TGTGCCAGCACCCTGGGGCGGACCCAAGAGACCCAGTACTTC
V: TRBV19; size: few; D: TRBD2; J: TRBJ2-7; length: 15; CDR3: CASSLAGVIGTEQYF; DNA: TGTGCCAGTAGTCTTGCGGGAGTAATCGGAACCGAGCAGTACTTC
V: TRBV10-3; size: .; D: TRBD2; J: TRBJ2-2; length: 16; CDR3: CASSRLAGALARGLFF; DNA: TGTGCCAGCAGTCGACTAGCGGGAGCCCTAGCGAGGGGGCTGTTTTTT
V: TRBV11-3; size: few; D: TRBD2; J: TRBJ2-5; length: 16; CDR3: CASSLGAQGGSETQYF; DNA: TGTGCCAGCAGCTTAGGGGCGCAGGGAGGGTCAGAGACCCAGTACTTC
V: TRBV4-2; size: .; D: .; J: TRBJ2-5; length: 19; CDR3: CASSPGYQSGTPMGETQYF; DNA: TGTGCCAGCAGTCCGGGGTATCAATCCGGGACACCGATGGGAGAGACCCAGTACTTC
V: TRBV21-1; size: few; D: .; J: TRBJ2-5; length: 14; CDR3: CASSKVREGKTQYF; DNA: TGTGCCAGCAGCAAAGTACGGGAGGGGAAGACCCAGTACTTC
V: TRBV2; size: few; D: TRBD2; J: TRBJ2-4; length: 17; CDR3: CASTPTSGTKRENIQYF; DNA: TGTGCCAGCACCCCGACTAGCGGGACCAAGAGAGAAAACATTCAGTACTTC
V: TRBV7-6; size: few; D: .; J: TRBJ2-2; length: 20; CDR3: CASSLRPRGGEYLTAGELFF; DNA: TGTGCCAGCAGCTTAAGGCCCCGCGGGGGCGAATACCTGACAGCCGGGGAGCTGTTTTTT
V: TRBV7-2; size: .; D: .; J: TRBJ2-5; length: 13; CDR3: CASSPPSSRGRYF; DNA: TGTGCCAGCAGCCCCCCCTCGAGCAGGGGTCGGTACTTC
V: TRBV7-3; size: .; D: .; J: TRBJ2-3; length: 16; CDR3: CASSSGPSRSTDTQYF; DNA: TGTGCCAGCAGCTCCGGACCTTCAAGGAGCACAGATACGCAGTATTTT
V: TRBV5-1; size: once; D: .; J: TRBJ2-7; length: 14; CDR3: CASSLAVSTYEQYF; DNA: TGCGCCAGCAGCTTGGCCGTCTCTACCTACGAGCAGTACTTC
V: TRBV6-5; size: many; D: .; J: TRBJ1-2; length: 13; CDR3: CASSFGLGGGYTF; DNA: TGTGCCAGCAGTTTCGGCCTTGGGGGAGGCTACACCTTC
V: TRBV11-1; size: few; D: .; J: TRBJ2-3; length: 15; CDR3: CASSWDSLLMDTQYF; DNA: TGTGCCAGCAGCTGGGACTCCCTCCTCATGGATACGCAGTATTTT
V: TRBV5-1; size: .; D: .; J: TRBJ2-5; length: 15; CDR3: CASSLEDSVLETQYF; DNA: TGCGCCAGCAGCTTGGAGGACAGTGTCTTGGAGACCCAGTACTTC
V: TRBV25-1; size: few; D: .; J: TRBJ1-2; length: 14; CDR3: CASSEAGQGYGYTF; DNA: TGTGCCAGCAGTGAAGCAGGGCAGGGCTATGGCTACACCTTC
V: TRBV23-1; size: many; D: .; J: TRBJ2-2; length: 17; CDR3: CASSQSKYPGFPGELFF; DNA: TGCGCCAGCAGTCAATCGAAATATCCAGGGTTTCCCGGGGAGCTGTTTTTT
V: TRBV27; size: few; D: .; J: TRBJ1-4; length: 21; CDR3: CASSPTHRVTSLRHTNEKLFF; DNA: TGTGCCAGCAGCCCGACGCACAGGGTGACTTCATTGAGGCATACTAATGAAAAACTGTTTTTT
V: TRBV5-1; size: .; D: .; J: TRBJ1-1; length: 13; CDR3: CASSSLLTGEAFF; DNA: TGCGCCAGCAGCTCCCTCCTGACAGGTGAAGCTTTCTTT
V: TRBV5-1; size: many; D: .; J: TRBJ2-3; length: 13; CDR3: CASSLGSADTQYF; DNA: TGCGCCAGCAGCTTGGGGTCTGCAGATACGCAGTATTTT
V: TRBV5-1; size: .; D: .; J: TRBJ2-3; length: 15; CDR3: CASSLPRPSTDTQYF; DNA: TGCGCCAGCAGCTTACCTCGTCCTAGCACAGATACGCAGTATTTT
V: TRBV28; size: few; D: .; J: TRBJ2-7; length: 15; CDR3: CASSSYGSLAYEQYF; DNA: TGTGCCAGCAGTTCTTACGGCAGTCTCGCCTACGAGCAGTACTTC
V: TRBV28; size: few; D: .; J: TRBJ2-2; length: 13; CDR3: CASSPRNTGELFF; DNA: TGTGCCAGCAGTCCACGGAACACCGGGGAGCTGTTTTTT
V: TRBV2; size: .; D: .; J: TRBJ1-5; length: 15; CDR3: CASSDRGSGNQPQHF; DNA: TGTGCCAGCAGTGACCGGGGGTCCGGCAATCAGCCCCAGCATTTT
V: TRBV2; size: few; D: .; J: TRBJ1-5; length: 14; CDR3: CASSVDRINQPQHF; DNA: TGTGCCAGCAGCGTGGACCGCATCAATCAGCCCCAGCATTTT
V: TRBV29-1; size: .; D: .; J: TRBJ2-1; length: 14; CDR3: CSVVSGRSYNEQFF; DNA: TGCAGCGTTGTATCGGGGAGGTCCTACAATGAGCAGTTCTTC
V: TRBV9; size: few; D: .; J: TRBJ2-1; length: 15; CDR3: CASTPREFLYNEQFF; DNA: TGTGCCAGTACTCCTCGGGAGTTCCTCTACAATGAGCAGTTCTTC
V: TRBV19; size: few; D: .; J: TRBJ2-2; length: 16; CDR3: CASSRSSGNKIGELFF; DNA: TGTGCCAGTAGTAGAAGCTCCGGGAATAAAATCGGGGAGCTGTTTTTT
V: TRBV9; size: few; D: TRBD2; J: TRBJ2-1; length: 14; CDR3: CASSLSGGYNEQFF; DNA: TGTGCCAGCAGCTTAAGCGGGGGGTACAATGAGCAGTTCTTC
V: TRBV7-3; size: many; D: .; J: TRBJ1-1; length: 13; CDR3: CASSLTTNTEAFF; DNA: TGTGCCAGCAGCTTAACGACGAACACTGAAGCTTTCTTT
V: TRBV28; size: few; D: TRBD1; J: TRBJ1-3; length: 14; CDR3: CASSLTGGGYTIYF; DNA: TGTGCCAGCAGCCTTACAGGGGGCGGATACACCATATATTTT
V: TRBV27; size: .; D: .; J: TRBJ2-7; length: 15; CDR3: CASSLASSVAYEQYF; DNA: TGTGCCAGCAGTTTAGCTTCTAGCGTTGCCTACGAGCAGTACTTC
V: TRBV7-2; size: .; D: .; J: TRBJ2-7; length: 14; CDR3: CASSFAGPSYEQYF; DNA: TGTGCCAGCAGCTTTGCGGGGCCTTCCTACGAGCAGTACTTC
V: TRBV5-1; size: few; D: .; J: TRBJ2-2; length: 15; CDR3: CASSLGGTNTGELFF; DNA: TGCGCCAGCAGTCTGGGAGGAACGAACACCGGGGAGCTGTTTTTT
V: TRBV28; size: .; D: .; J: TRBJ1-2; length: 16; CDR3: CASLVSDSGLWNGYTF; DNA: TGTGCCAGCCTCGTGTCGGACAGCGGACTGTGGAATGGCTACACCTTC
V: TRBV11-2; size: once; D: .; J: TRBJ2-5; length: 14; CDR3: CASSLTRVGETQYF; DNA: TGTGCCAGCAGCTTAACAAGGGTCGGAGAGACCCAGTACTTC
V: TRBV15; size: .; D: TRBD1; J: TRBJ2-7; length: 13; CDR3: CATSRQGSYEQYF; DNA: TGTGCCACCAGTCGACAGGGGTCCTACGAGCAGTACTTC
V: TRBV25-1; size: .; D: .; J: TRBJ1-2; length: 12; CDR3: CASSVGSYGYTF; DNA: TGTGCCAGCAGTGTAGGAAGTTATGGCTACACCTTC
V: TRBV14; size: few; D: .; J: TRBJ2-7; length: 13; CDR3: CASSQDRTYEQYF; DNA: TGTGCCAGCAGCCAAGACAGGACCTACGAGCAGTACTTC
V: TRBV28; size: many; D: .; J: TRBJ2-4; length: 14; CDR3: CASSLEVGFGIQYF; DNA: TGTGCCAGCAGTTTAGAGGTGGGATTCGGCATTCAGTACTTC
V: TRBV15; size: few; D: TRBD2; J: TRBJ2-1; length: 17; CDR3: CATSRTSGTSSYNEQFF; DNA: TGTGCCACCAGCAGGACTAGCGGGACTAGCTCCTACAATGAGCAGTTCTTC
V: TRBV7-8; size: many; D: .; J: TRBJ2-1; length: 15; CDR3: CASSLLAGPNNEQFF; DNA: TGTGCCAGCAGCTTGCTGGCGGGACCAAACAATGAGCAGTTCTTC